The entry below gives a single T cell receptor beta chain sequence along with its context. The data were obtained in a study of T cell responses to AZD1222 COVID-19 vaccine. Sequencing was performed with immunoSEQ multiplex PCR; in TCRdb, only in-frame clones are kept and a portion is missing. The sample has some 120,000 clones, roughly 87% seen once. The source of this sequence is an adult in good health. The starting material was peripheral blood, obtained on day 0 of AZD1222 vaccination.

CDR3 in DNA: TGTGCCAGCAGCAAACCTAGCGGGGATAACAATGAGCAGTTCTTC. Its translation: CASSKPSGDNNEQFF. V is TRBV13 and J is TRBJ2-1, with 9 positions matching TRBD2. The CDR3 runs 15 residues. Germline assignment: CDR1 PRHDT and CDR2 FYEKMQ (reference sequence). V trimming: 5 bases; J trimming: 5 bases; junction bases outside the gene matches: 7.